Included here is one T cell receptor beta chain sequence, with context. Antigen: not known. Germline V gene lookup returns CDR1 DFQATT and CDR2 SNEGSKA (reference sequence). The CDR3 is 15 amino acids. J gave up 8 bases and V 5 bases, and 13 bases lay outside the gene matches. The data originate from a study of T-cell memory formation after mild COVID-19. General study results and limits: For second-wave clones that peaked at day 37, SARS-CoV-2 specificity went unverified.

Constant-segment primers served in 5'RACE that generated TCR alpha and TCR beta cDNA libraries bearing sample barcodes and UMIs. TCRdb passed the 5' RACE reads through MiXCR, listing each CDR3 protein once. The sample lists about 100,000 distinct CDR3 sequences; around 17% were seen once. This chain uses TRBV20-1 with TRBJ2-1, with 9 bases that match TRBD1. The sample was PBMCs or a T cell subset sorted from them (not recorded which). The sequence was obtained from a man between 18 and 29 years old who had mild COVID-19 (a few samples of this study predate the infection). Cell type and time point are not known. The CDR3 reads CSAAKPGTGFHEQFF. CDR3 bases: TGCAGTGCTGCAAAACCCGGGACAGGGTTTCATGAGCAGTTCTTC.